This T cell receptor beta chain was identified during a study of OX40 agonist ivuxolimab in advanced cancers. Using immunoSEQ multiplex PCR, the repertoire was profiled, and TCRdb retains in-frame clones only, with some absent. The sample consists of about 72,000 clones, about 88% of them appearing once. The CDR3 contains 15 residues. Trimming took off 0 bases at V and 8 bases at J, with 15 bases between the two ends. The germline V gene has CDR1 SGHRS and CDR2 YFSETQ. This clone has just one count. Sequenced here: CD4+ or CD8+ T cells sorted from blood, sampled in a trial of the OX40 agonist ivuxolimab. The receptor was derived from an adult with an advanced solid tumor such as melanoma, head and neck, liver or kidney cancer. The chain uses TRBV5-1 and TRBJ2-1, with unresolved D. CDR3 sequence (DNA): TGCGCCAGCAGCTTGGTCGAAGAAAGGGTAGATGAGCAGTTCTTC. Its protein product is CASSLVEERVDEQFF.